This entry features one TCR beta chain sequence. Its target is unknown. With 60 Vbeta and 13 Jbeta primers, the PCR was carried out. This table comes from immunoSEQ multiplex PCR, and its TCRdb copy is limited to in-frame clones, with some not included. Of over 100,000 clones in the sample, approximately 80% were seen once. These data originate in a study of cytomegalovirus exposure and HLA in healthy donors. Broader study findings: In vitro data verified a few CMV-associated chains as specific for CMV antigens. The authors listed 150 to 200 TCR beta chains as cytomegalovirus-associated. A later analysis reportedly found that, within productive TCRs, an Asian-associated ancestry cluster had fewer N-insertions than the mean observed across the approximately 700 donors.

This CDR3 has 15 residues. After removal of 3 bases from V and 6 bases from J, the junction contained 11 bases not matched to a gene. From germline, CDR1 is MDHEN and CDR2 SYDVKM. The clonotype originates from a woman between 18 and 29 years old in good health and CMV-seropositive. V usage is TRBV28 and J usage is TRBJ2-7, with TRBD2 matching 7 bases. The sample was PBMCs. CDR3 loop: CASSFGIGSGGEQYF. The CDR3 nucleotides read TGTGCCAGCAGTTTCGGCATAGGTTCGGGGGGCGAGCAGTACTTC.